This TCR beta chain derives from a study of blood T cell repertoires in COVID-19. The CDR3 has 16 residues. The J segment lost 0 bases and the V segment lost 1 base, leaving 1 base of the junction unmatched. The V gene's germline CDR1 is SGHDN and CDR2 FVKESK. Assay: immunoSEQ multiplex PCR; the TCRdb copy retains only in-frame clones and omits some. The table shows more than 100,000 clones, with around 88% occurring only once. The receptor was isolated from a man aged 45-60 years with active or convalescent COVID-19. This chain connects TRBV14 to TRBJ2-1, with 9 bases lining up with TRBD2. The material sequenced was peripheral blood. This CDR3 is CASSQGTSVSYNEQFF. For the CDR3, the DNA is TGTGCCAGCAGCCAAGGGACTAGCGTCTCCTACAATGAGCAGTTCTTC. Complete variable domain (other parts from reference TRBV14 and TRBJ2-1): EAGVTQFPSHSVIEKGQTVTLRCDPISGHDNLYWYRRVMGKEIKFLLHFVKESKQDESGMPNNRFLAERTGGTYSTLKVQPAELEDSGVYFCASSQGTSVSYNEQFFGPGTRLTVL.